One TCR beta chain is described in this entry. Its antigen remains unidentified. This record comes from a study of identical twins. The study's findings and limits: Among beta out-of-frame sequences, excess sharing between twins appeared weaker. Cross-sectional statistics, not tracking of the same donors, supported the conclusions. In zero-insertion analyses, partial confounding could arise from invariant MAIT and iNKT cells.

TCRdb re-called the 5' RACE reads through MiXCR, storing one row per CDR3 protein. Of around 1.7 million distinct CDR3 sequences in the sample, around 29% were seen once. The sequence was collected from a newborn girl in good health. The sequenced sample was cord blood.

The CDR3 DNA follows: TGTGCCTGGATTGGAGGGGCGACCTATGGCTACACCTTC. This translates into CAWIGGATYGYTF. The chain carries TRBV30 and TRBJ1-2; tentative D call: TRBD1 (5 bases). Germline V gene data show CDR1 as GTSNPN and CDR2 as SVGIG (reference sequence). The CDR3 is 13 amino acids. With 4 bases removed from V and 4 bases from J, the gap between germline ends came to 13 bases.